The 24 T cell receptor beta chains reported below all come from one sample, sequenced in a study of regulatory T cells in long-lasting Graves disease. Stated time point: persistent/refractory GD, antithyroid drugs over 5 years with positive TRAb. There was RNA extracted from PBMCs, and the TCR library was made from it. TCR beta libraries were built with iRepertoire HTBI primers and Arm-PCR of CDR3 regions. TCRdb fed the multiplex PCR reads into MiXCR, producing one record per CDR3 protein. This sample has some 370,000 distinct CDR3 sequences, with about a fifth found just once. Sequencing used peripheral blood mononuclear cells (PBMCs), obtained when the disease was refractory, from a patient treated with antithyroid drugs. The source of these receptors is a female donor with Graves disease.

V is TRBV11-2 and J is TRBJ2-7; TRBD2 matches 7 bases. J gave up 3 bases and V 5 bases, and 13 bases lay outside the gene matches. Germline V lookup: CDR1 SGHAT, CDR2 FQNNGV. This CDR3 has 16 amino acids. The CDR3 sequence: CASSQDRGRAFYEQYF. The CDR3 DNA follows: TGTGCCAGCAGCCAAGATCGTGGGAGGGCCTTCTACGAGCAGTACTTC.

The chain links TRBV3-1 to TRBJ1-5; D gene ambiguous. V lost 0 bases and J 7 bases, leaving 7 bases between the germline ends. CDR1 LGHDT and CDR2 YNNKEL come from the germline V gene (reference sequence). CDR3 size: 13 residues. The CDR3 nucleotides read TGTGCCAGCAGCCAAGATAAAGGCCAGCCCCAGCATTTT. As protein: CASSQDKGQPQHF.

Comments on this clonotype: A much larger clone sits a single nucleotide away, making a read error possible. This chain joins TRBV7-2 and TRBJ2-7, with TRBD2 matching 7 bases. Germline CDR1 reads SGHTA; CDR2 reads FQGNSA. The CDR3 loop spans 15 amino acids. The CDR3 bases are TGTGCCGGCAGCTTAGGGAGCGGGAATCTTTACGAGCAGTACTTC. Protein sequence: CAGSLGSGNLYEQYF.

Comments on this clonotype: One base away lies a much larger clone, so this may be a sequencing read error. V usage is TRBV6-2 or TRBV6-3 and J usage is TRBJ1-2, with 7 bases that match TRBD1. This CDR3 region has 17 residues. V was clipped by 5 bases and J by 4 bases; unmatched bases: 16. The germline V gene has CDR1 MNHEY and CDR2 SVGEGT. The CDR3 DNA reads TGTGCCAGCAGTGACCGGGACAGAGCTGGAATTGGCTATGGCTACACCTTC. This sequence encodes CASSDRDRAGIGYGYTF.

This clonotype occurred many times. The chain carries TRBV7-3 and TRBJ2-7; unclear D gene. CDR1 SGHTA and CDR2 FQGTGA come from the germline V gene. The germline V and J ends were trimmed by 11 bases and 5 bases, with 16 bases remaining between them. CDR3 length: 12 amino acids. CDR3 sequence reads: CAFLGGVHEQYF. CDR3 nucleotides: TGTGCCTTCCTCGGTGGGGTCCACGAGCAGTACTTC.

This clonotype was counted many times. This sequence joins TRBV3-1 and TRBJ1-2; TRBD1 matches 9 bases. The CDR3 has 13 amino acids. Germline V gene data show CDR1 as LGHDT and CDR2 as YNNKEL (reference sequence). J lost 8 bases, V lost 1 base, and 2 bases had no gene match. The CDR3 spells CASSQGTGAGYTF. The CDR3 DNA follows: TGTGCCAGCAGCCAAGGGACAGGGGCCGGCTACACCTTC. The whole variable domain, filled in from reference TRBV3-1 and TRBJ1-2, reads DTAVSQTPKYLVTQMGNDKSIKCEQNLGHDTMYWYKQDSKKFLKIMFSYNNKELIINETVPNRFSPKSPDKAHLNLHINSLELGDSAVYFCASSQGTGAGYTFGSGTRLTVV.

This clonotype showed up many times. The V and J genes are TRBV6-1 and TRBJ1-1; D call uncertain. Germline V CDR1 and CDR2: MNHNS, SASEGT. This CDR3 has 13 amino acids. With 4 bases removed from V and 4 bases from J, the gap between germline ends came to 10 bases. CDR3 DNA sequence: TGTGCCAGCAGTGCGGGAGGTAGCACTGAAGCTTTCTTT. Translation: CASSAGGSTEAFF.

This clonotype was counted a few times. The genes are TRBV7-6 and TRBJ2-5; a weak D match, TRBD2 (6 bases). The CDR3 length is 16 residues. Germline V gene lookup returns CDR1 SGHVS and CDR2 FNYEAQ. Trimming removed 5 bases at V and 1 base at J, with 17 bases between. CDR3 sequence: CASSPEGQRFQETQYF. CDR3 DNA: TGTGCCAGCAGCCCGGAGGGCCAGAGATTCCAAGAGACCCAGTACTTC.

This chain joins TRBV6-1 and TRBJ2-2; TRBD1 aligns across 7 bases. The CDR3 spans 18 residues. Per germline, CDR1 MNHNS and CDR2 SASEGT. Trimming removed 6 bases from V and 2 bases from J; junction bases left unmatched: 15. The CDR3 region is CASRSFNWDSLNTGELFF. CDR3 DNA sequence: TGTGCCAGCAGATCATTTAATTGGGACAGCCTAAACACCGGGGAGCTGTTTTTT.

This clonotype has ten or more counts. The CDR3 here is CASSRLPPGLNTGELFF. CDR3 in DNA: TGTGCCAGCAGTCGTCTACCGCCGGGACTCAACACCGGGGAGCTGTTTTTT. The chain uses TRBV6-2 or TRBV6-3 and TRBJ2-2; D may be TRBD2 (6 bases). V dropped 5 bases and J dropped 2 bases, with 18 bases sitting between them. The CDR3 has 17 amino acids. Per germline, CDR1 MNHEY and CDR2 SVGEGT.

This clonotype was counted ten times or more. The chain has TRBV7-2 and TRBJ2-7; D gene unclear. The V gene's germline CDR1 is SGHTA and CDR2 FQGNSA. The CDR3 sequence is 14 residues long. The V and J ends lost 1 base and 2 bases respectively, with 9 bases between them. CDR3 bases: TGTGCCAGCAGCTTAGGGACGGTCACCTACGAGCAGTACTTC. The encoded protein is CASSLGTVTYEQYF.

On this clonotype: A much larger clone is a single base away; this may be a read error. The rearrangement uses TRBV11-2 and TRBJ2-5, with 8 nucleotides matching TRBD2. This CDR3 spans 15 amino acids. Germline CDR1 SGHAT, CDR2 FQNNGV. In DNA, the CDR3 is TGTGCCGGCAGCTTAAGCGGGAGTTTCGGAGAGACCCAGTACTTC. Translated: CAGSLSGSFGETQYF.

This clonotype was counted many times. The rearrangement links TRBV6-5 to TRBJ1-2; D is perhaps TRBD1 (5 bases). Germline V gene sequence: CDR1 MNHEY, CDR2 SVGAGI. CDR3 size: 15 residues. V gave up 2 bases and J gave up 4 bases, with 14 bases separating them. In nucleotides, the CDR3 is TGTGCCAGCAGTTACGCCGGCGGGGGTGTCTATGGCTACACCTTC. Translated: CASSYAGGGVYGYTF.

The J gene is TRBJ2-1, the V gene TRBV12-3 or TRBV12-4; 9 bases are a match to TRBD2. V shed 8 bases, J shed 9 bases, and the junction held 11 bases outside the gene matches. The CDR3 is 14 residues long. Here the CDR3 DNA reads TGTGCCAGCCGCCGGGAGGCGGGAGGGGGTGAGCAGTTCTTC. Its protein is CASRREAGGGEQFF.

This clonotype showed up just a few times. Since a much larger clone is just one base distant, this may be a read error. The chain recombines TRBV2 with TRBJ1-5; D call uncertain. The length of the CDR3 is 15 residues. Germline V CDR1 and CDR2: SNHLY, FYNNEI. In nucleotides, the CDR3 is TGTGCCAGCCGGGCAGAGGCTTTAAGCAATCAGCCCCGGCATTTT. Its translation is CASRAEALSNQPRHF.

V and J are TRBV6-1 and TRBJ2-1, with D tentatively TRBD1 (5 bases). V was pared by 5 bases and J by 0 bases, with 8 bases between. CDR1 MNHNS and CDR2 SASEGT come from the germline V gene. The CDR3 is 14 amino acids. CDR3 sequence reads: CASSRQPSYNEQFF. The CDR3 DNA is TGTGCCAGCAGTCGACAGCCCTCCTACAATGAGCAGTTCTTC.

The V gene is TRBV5-1, the J gene TRBJ1-4, with D hard to call. CDR3 length equals 14 residues. Germline CDR1 is SGHRS and CDR2 is YFSETQ. Trimming cost V 0 bases and J 8 bases, with 11 bases left between them. The CDR3 DNA reads TGCGCCAGCAGCTTGGCCGGAGGAGAGGAAAAACTGTTTTTT. It codes for CASSLAGGEEKLFF.

This clonotype has at least ten counts. The chain couples TRBV3-1 to TRBJ1-2; D is unclear. The CDR3 totals 15 residues. Germline assignment: CDR1 LGHDT and CDR2 YNNKEL (reference sequence). V lost 1 base, J lost 6 bases, and 15 bases lay in between. This chain's CDR3 is CASSQGTPWGHGYTF. In nucleotides, the CDR3 is TGTGCCAGCAGCCAAGGGACGCCTTGGGGTCATGGCTACACCTTC. The variable domain in full, with the rest retrieved from reference TRBV3-1 and TRBJ1-2, is DTAVSQTPKYLVTQMGNDKSIKCEQNLGHDTMYWYKQDSKKFLKIMFSYNNKELIINETVPNRFSPKSPDKAHLNLHINSLELGDSAVYFCASSQGTPWGHGYTFGSGTRLTVV.

Many counts were recorded for this clonotype. The chain employs TRBV28 and TRBJ2-7; 10 nucleotides match TRBD2. V gave up 6 bases and J gave up 6 bases; unmatched junction bases: 17. CDR1 is MDHEN and CDR2 is SYDVKM in the germline V gene. CDR3 length equals 17 residues. CDR3 nucleotide sequence: TGTGCCAGCAGCTTAACTATAGCGGGAGGTACCTCTGCCGAGCAGTACTTC. It is translated as CASSLTIAGGTSAEQYF. Looking up the rest from reference TRBV28 and TRBJ2-7 gives the full variable domain: DVKVTQSSRYLVKRTGEKVFLECVQDMDHENMFWYRQDPGLGLRLIYFSYDVKMKEKGDIPEGYSVSREKKERFSLILESASTNQTSMYLCASSLTIAGGTSAEQYFGPGTRLTVT.

A few counts support this clonotype. The chain links TRBV30 to TRBJ2-7; 10 positions match TRBD1. The CDR3 extends over 14 amino acids. J lost 7 bases, V lost 0 bases, and 6 bases had no gene match. The germline gives CDR1 GTSNPN, CDR2 SVGIG (reference sequence). The CDR3 protein is CAWSVGQGYREQYF. The CDR3 nucleotides are TGTGCCTGGAGTGTGGGACAGGGGTATCGGGAGCAGTACTTC.

This clonotype was seen a handful of times. The V gene is TRBV12-3 or TRBV12-4, the J gene TRBJ1-6; the D is unclear. The CDR3 is made up of 12 amino acids. Trimming removed 7 bases at V and 9 bases at J, with 10 bases between. The CDR3 reads CASTWGSSPLHF. The CDR3 region has the DNA TGTGCCAGCACCTGGGGTAGTTCACCCCTCCACTTT.

This clonotype was seen only a few times. The chain uses TRBV27 and TRBJ1-5; no clear D. V lost 5 bases, J lost 3 bases, and 14 bases lay in between. The CDR3 is made up of 15 amino acids. Germline CDR1 reads MNHEY; CDR2 reads SMNVEV (reference sequence). The CDR3 region is CASSPKGWANQPQHF. The CDR3 DNA is TGTGCCAGCAGTCCCAAGGGTTGGGCCAATCAGCCCCAGCATTTT.

The rearrangement uses TRBV6-2 or TRBV6-3 and TRBJ1-4; tentatively, D is TRBD1 (5 bases). The CDR3 runs 14 residues. Trimming cost V 6 bases and J 4 bases, with 12 bases left between them. The germline V gene has CDR1 MNHEY and CDR2 SVGEGT. The CDR3 reads CASRGVGINEKLFF. As DNA, the CDR3 is TGTGCCAGCAGGGGGGTTGGGATTAATGAAAAACTGTTTTTT.

This rearrangement joins TRBV29-1 to TRBJ2-7; TRBD2 might be the D (5 bases). This CDR3 has 14 residues. Trimming shortened V by 4 bases and J by 1 base, and 14 bases separated the two germline ends. The V gene's germline CDR1 is SQVTM and CDR2 ANQGSEA. CDR3 sequence reads: CSVAGRRESYEQYF. CDR3 sequence (DNA): TGCAGCGTTGCAGGTCGAAGGGAGTCCTACGAGCAGTACTTC.